This T cell receptor beta chain appears in the sequencing data of a study of cytomegalovirus exposure and HLA in healthy donors. Study details: The use of the same platform for the 100 to 150 validation repertoires and the roughly 730 first-cohort repertoires was reported by a later analysis.

In regard to this clone: Its antigen remains unknown.

Assay used: immunoSEQ multiplex PCR; TCRdb lists only in-frame clones, some missing. The data show about 200,000 clones, 65% to 90% seen once. Looked up from germline, CDR1 is SGHRS and CDR2 is YFSETQ. The CDR3 covers 18 residues. V was shortened by 1 base and J by 0 bases, with 16 bases between the two germline ends. Study-wide points: According to the study, 160 or so TCR beta chains were cytomegalovirus-associated. According to a subsequent analysis, TCR clusters identified in the first cohort showed a tendency to co-occur across the roughly 120 validation repertoires.

Separation from the roughly 680-subject first cohort characterized the roughly 130-subject validation cohort, to which the donors belonged. This TCR was sampled from a woman aged 30 to 39 in good health and CMV-seropositive. Material for sequencing was PBMCs. This chain joins TRBV5-1 and TRBJ1-4, with D perhaps matching TRBD1 (5 bases). The CDR3 region is CASSLFGGYTATNEKLFF. The CDR3 DNA sequence: TGCGCCAGCAGCTTGTTCGGGGGTTATACCGCAACTAATGAAAAACTGTTTTTT. The full variable domain, in which reference TRBV5-1 and TRBJ1-4 provide the parts outside the CDR3, is KAGVTQTPRYLIKTRGQQVTLSCSPISGHRSVSWYQQTPGQGLQFLFEYFSETQRNKGNFPGRFSGRQFSNSRSEMNVSTLELGDSALYLCASSLFGGYTATNEKLFFGSGTQLSVL.